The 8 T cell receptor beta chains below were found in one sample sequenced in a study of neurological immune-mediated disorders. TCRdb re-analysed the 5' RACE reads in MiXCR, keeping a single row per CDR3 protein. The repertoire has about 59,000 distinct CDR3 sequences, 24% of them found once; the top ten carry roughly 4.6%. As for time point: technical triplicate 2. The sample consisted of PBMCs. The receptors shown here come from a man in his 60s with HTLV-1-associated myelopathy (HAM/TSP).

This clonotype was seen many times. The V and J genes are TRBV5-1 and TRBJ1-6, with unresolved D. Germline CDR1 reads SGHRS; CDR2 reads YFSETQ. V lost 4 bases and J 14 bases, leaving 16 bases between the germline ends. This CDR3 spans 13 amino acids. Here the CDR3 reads CASSAADLSALHF. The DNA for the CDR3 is TGCGCCAGCAGCGCGGCGGACCTCTCCGCCCTCCACTTT.

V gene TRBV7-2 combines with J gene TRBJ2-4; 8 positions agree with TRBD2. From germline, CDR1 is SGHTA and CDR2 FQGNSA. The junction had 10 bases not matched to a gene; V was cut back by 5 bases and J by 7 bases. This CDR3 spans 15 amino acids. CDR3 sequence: CASSPREGRGNIQYF. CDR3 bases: TGTGCCAGCAGCCCCCGGGAGGGCCGGGGGAACATTCAGTACTTC. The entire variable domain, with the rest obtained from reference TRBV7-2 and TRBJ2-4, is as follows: GAGVSQSPSNKVTEKGKDVELRCDPISGHTALYWYRQSLGQGLEFLIYFQGNSAPDKSGLPSDRFSAERTGGSVSTLTIQRTQQEDSAVYLCASSPREGRGNIQYFGAGTRLSVL.

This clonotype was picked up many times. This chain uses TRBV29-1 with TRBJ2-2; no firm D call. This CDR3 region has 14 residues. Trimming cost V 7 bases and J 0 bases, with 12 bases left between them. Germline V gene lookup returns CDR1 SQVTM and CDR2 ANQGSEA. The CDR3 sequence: CSARRNANTGELFF. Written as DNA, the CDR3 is TGCAGCGCAAGACGGAACGCGAACACCGGGGAGCTGTTTTTT.

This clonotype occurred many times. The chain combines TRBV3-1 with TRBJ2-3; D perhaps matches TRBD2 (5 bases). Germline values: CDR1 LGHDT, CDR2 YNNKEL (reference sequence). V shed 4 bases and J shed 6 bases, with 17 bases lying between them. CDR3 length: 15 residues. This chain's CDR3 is CASSLVGVAADTQYF. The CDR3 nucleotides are TGTGCCAGCAGCCTAGTGGGAGTGGCGGCGGATACGCAGTATTTT.

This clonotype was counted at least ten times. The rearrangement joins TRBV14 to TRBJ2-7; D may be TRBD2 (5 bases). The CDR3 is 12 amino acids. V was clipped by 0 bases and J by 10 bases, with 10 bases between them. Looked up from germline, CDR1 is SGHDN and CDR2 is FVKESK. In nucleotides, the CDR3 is TGTGCCAGCAGCCAAGATAGCGCCGCCCAGTACTTC. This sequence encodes CASSQDSAAQYF.

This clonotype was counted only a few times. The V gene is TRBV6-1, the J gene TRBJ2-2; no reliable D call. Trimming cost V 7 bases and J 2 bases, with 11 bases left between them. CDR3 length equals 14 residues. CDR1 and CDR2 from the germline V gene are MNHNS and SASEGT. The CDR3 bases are TGTGCCAGCAATGGACGGTCAAACACCGGGGAGCTGTTTTTT. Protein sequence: CASNGRSNTGELFF.

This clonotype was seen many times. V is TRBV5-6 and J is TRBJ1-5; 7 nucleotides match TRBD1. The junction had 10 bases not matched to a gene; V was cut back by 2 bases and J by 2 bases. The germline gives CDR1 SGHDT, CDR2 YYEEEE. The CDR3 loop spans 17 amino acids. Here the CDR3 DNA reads TGTGCCAGCAGCTTCCGGGACAGCGGAACGGGCAATCAGCCCCAGCATTTT. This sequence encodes CASSFRDSGTGNQPQHF.

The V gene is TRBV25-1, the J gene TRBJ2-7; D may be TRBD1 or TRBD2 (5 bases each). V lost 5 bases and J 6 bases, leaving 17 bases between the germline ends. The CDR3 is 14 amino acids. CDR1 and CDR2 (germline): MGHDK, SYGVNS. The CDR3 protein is CASSLYSGACEQYF. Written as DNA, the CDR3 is TGTGCCAGCAGTTTATATTCCGGGGCCTGCGAGCAGTACTTC.